The 11 T cell receptor beta chains in this list originate from one sample, sequenced in a study of T cell repertoires in cytomegalovirus infection. MiXCR, applied by TCRdb to the reads, yields one record per CDR3 protein. The sample comprises about 570,000 distinct CDR3 sequences, roughly 42% of which are singletons, and 48% rests with the top ten. The antigens for these receptors are not known. Here the sequenced sample was cultured PBMCs, taken from culture after CMV antigen stimulation. The receptors come from a human donor in good health (CMV status not recorded). Some clones in this sample may be carry-over from other donors' samples.

This sequence joins TRBV20-1 and TRBJ2-3; D might be TRBD2 (5 bases). From germline, CDR1 is DFQATT and CDR2 SNEGSKA (reference sequence). V was pared by 6 bases and J by 4 bases, with 11 bases between. This CDR3 is built from 12 residues. CDR3 coding DNA: TGCAGTGCCCAGAGGGTTGCAGATACGCAGTATTTT. Translation: CSAQRVADTQYF.

In DNA, the CDR3 is TGTGCCAGCAGTTCGGGACAGGGTCATCATTCACCCCTCCACTTT. Residues: CASSSGQGHHSPLHF. This sequence joins TRBV28 and TRBJ1-6, with TRBD1 identical over 9 bases. The V gene's germline CDR1 is MDHEN and CDR2 SYDVKM. The CDR3 consists of 15 residues. The ends lost 4 bases at V and 8 bases at J; junction bases unmatched: 6.

J is TRBJ2-1 and V is TRBV5-4, with D perhaps TRBD2 (5 bases). Trimming pared 3 bases from V and 4 bases from J, leaving 14 bases between. The CDR3 loop spans 15 amino acids. CDR1 SGHNT and CDR2 YYREEE come from the germline V gene (reference sequence). For the CDR3, the DNA is TGTGCCAGCAGCTCCCGGACTGAAATGTACAATGAGCAGTTCTTC. This sequence encodes CASSSRTEMYNEQFF.

This clonotype was picked up a small number of times. The chain has TRBV7-9 and TRBJ2-1; 8 bases are a match to TRBD2. V trimming: 7 bases; J trimming: 0 bases; junction bases outside the gene matches: 14. CDR3 length equals 18 residues. Germline CDR1 SEHNR, CDR2 FQNEAQ (reference sequence). Here the CDR3 reads CASTNTGSGSASYNEQFF. CDR3 sequence (DNA): TGTGCCAGCACCAATACCGGGAGCGGGAGTGCCTCCTACAATGAGCAGTTCTTC.

This clonotype was picked up a small number of times. This chain links TRBV6-5 with TRBJ2-1; 7 bases line up with TRBD2. Germline V CDR1 and CDR2: MNHEY, SVGAGI. This CDR3 spans 15 amino acids. V lost 6 bases and J lost 5; bases outside the gene matches: 10. The CDR3 region has the DNA TGTGCCAGCAGGTCCCCGGGAGGATCCCACAATGAGCAGTTCTTC. Translation: CASRSPGGSHNEQFF.

The chain couples TRBV27 to TRBJ1-6, with 12 bases matching TRBD1. Losses at the gene ends were 4 bases for V and 9 bases for J; bases not matched to a gene: 4. Germline CDR1 and CDR2: MNHEY and SMNVEV (reference sequence). The CDR3 has 15 amino acids. CDR3 loop: CASSYGTGGISPLHF. The DNA of the CDR3 is TGTGCCAGCAGTTACGGGACAGGGGGCATTTCACCCCTCCACTTT.

This chain connects TRBV28 to TRBJ2-7; 9 nucleotides line up with TRBD2. This CDR3 has 14 amino acids. In germline, CDR1 is MDHEN, CDR2 SYDVKM. V shed 6 bases and J 0 bases; nucleotides not matched to a gene: 3. DNA of the CDR3: TGTGCCAGCAGCATTAGCGGGAGCTCCTACGAGCAGTACTTC. Its protein is CASSISGSSYEQYF. Drawing the rest from reference TRBV28 and TRBJ2-7, the complete variable domain is DVKVTQSSRYLVKRTGEKVFLECVQDMDHENMFWYRQDPGLGLRLIYFSYDVKMKEKGDIPEGYSVSREKKERFSLILESASTNQTSMYLCASSISGSSYEQYFGPGTRLTVT.

The V call is TRBV10-3, the J call TRBJ1-2; 9 bases agree with TRBD1. Losses at the gene ends were 11 bases for V and 4 bases for J; bases not matched to a gene: 11. Germline CDR1 reads ENHRY; CDR2 reads SYGVKD. The CDR3 spans 14 residues. CDR3 in DNA: TGTGCCTCCAGGGAGGGACAGGGACGCTATGGCTACACCTTC. This translates into CASREGQGRYGYTF.

This clonotype came up a few times. This chain joins TRBV7-2 and TRBJ2-5; 10 bases agree with TRBD2. Per the germline V gene, CDR1 is SGHTA and CDR2 is FQGNSA. V shed 2 bases, J shed 5 bases, and the junction held 5 bases outside the gene matches. The CDR3 is 15 amino acids. DNA for the CDR3: TGTGCCAGCAGCTTAAGTCTAGCGGGAGCGGAGACCCAGTACTTC. Its protein is CASSLSLAGAETQYF. Full variable domain (missing parts from reference TRBV7-2 and TRBJ2-5): GAGVSQSPSNKVTEKGKDVELRCDPISGHTALYWYRQSLGQGLEFLIYFQGNSAPDKSGLPSDRFSAERTGGSVSTLTIQRTQQEDSAVYLCASSLSLAGAETQYFGPGTRLLVL.

The J gene is TRBJ1-3, the V gene TRBV10-3, with 11 nucleotides matching TRBD1. V was clipped by 6 bases and J by 1 base; unmatched bases: 11. Germline CDR1 reads ENHRY; CDR2 reads SYGVKD. The CDR3 is 18 amino acids. CDR3 region: CAIRSGTGGKESGNTIYF. CDR3 in DNA: TGTGCCATCAGATCCGGGACAGGGGGTAAAGAGTCTGGAAACACCATATATTTT.

This chain uses TRBV6-6 with TRBJ1-3; 8 nucleotides match TRBD1. Germline V gene sequence: CDR1 MNHNY, CDR2 SVGAGI (reference sequence). The CDR3 runs to 19 residues. V gave up 6 bases and J gave up 4 bases; unmatched junction bases: 20. The CDR3 spells CASSHSGQGVGPGGNTIYF. The CDR3 coding sequence is TGTGCCAGCAGCCACAGCGGACAGGGAGTGGGTCCGGGGGGAAACACCATATATTTT.